The 8 T cell receptor beta chains below were found in one sample sequenced in a study of OX40 agonist ivuxolimab in advanced cancers. Profiling relied on immunoSEQ multiplex PCR, and the TCRdb table lists in-frame clones only, not all of them. In the table there are about 55,000 clones, about 90% of which are singletons. Sequenced here: CD4+ or CD8+ T cells sorted from blood, sampled in a trial of the OX40 agonist ivuxolimab. These receptors all stem from an adult with an advanced solid tumor such as melanoma, head and neck, liver or kidney cancer.

This chain joins TRBV6-5 and TRBJ2-1, with 8 positions matching TRBD2. The V and J ends lost 4 bases and 0 bases, in that order; junction bases with no gene match: 2. CDR3 length: 15 amino acids. Germline CDR1 reads MNHEY; CDR2 reads SVGAGI. Here the CDR3 reads CASSSGLGSYNEQFF. In DNA, the CDR3 is TGTGCCAGCAGTTCGGGACTAGGCTCCTACAATGAGCAGTTCTTC.

V is TRBV6-5 and J is TRBJ1-2, with a tentative D call TRBD1 (5 bases). The CDR3 is made up of 12 amino acids. V shed 7 bases and J shed 6 bases, with 12 bases lying between them. Germline-derived CDR1 and CDR2 are MNHEY and SVGAGI. The CDR3 coding sequence is TGTGCCAGCACCGCTACAGGAAATGGCTACACCTTC. Translating gives CASTATGNGYTF.

The chain uses TRBV6-5 and TRBJ2-7; 8 positions agree with TRBD1. Germline trimming cut 7 bases from V and 5 bases from J; bases unmatched to any gene: 4. CDR3 length: 12 amino acids. Looked up from germline, CDR1 is MNHEY and CDR2 is SVGAGI. This CDR3 is CASTTTGDEQYF. The DNA for the CDR3 is TGTGCCAGCACCACGACAGGGGACGAGCAGTACTTC.

This chain joins TRBV11-2 and TRBJ2-7, with a weak D call TRBD2 (6 bases). The ends were cut back, 1 base at V and 2 bases at J, with 12 bases in the middle. Germline lookup yields CDR1 SGHAT and CDR2 FQNNGV. The CDR3 has 15 residues. The CDR3 bases are TGTGCCAGCAGCTTAGCCGCCGGGGGAGCCTACGAGCAGTACTTC. Its translation: CASSLAAGGAYEQYF.

By sample fraction, this clone is large. V gene TRBV4-3 combines with J gene TRBJ1-2; D perhaps matches TRBD1 (5 bases). Trimming pared 0 bases from V and 5 bases from J, leaving 16 bases between. The length of the CDR3 is 16 residues. CDR1 is LGHNA, CDR2 YSLEER, per germline. CDR3 sequence (DNA): TGCGCCAGCAGCCAAGATAGGGGCCGGGCCCTGTATGGCTACACCTTC. Translating it yields CASSQDRGRALYGYTF.

This chain joins TRBV5-5 and TRBJ2-7; D remains unclear. Per germline, CDR1 SGHKS and CDR2 YYEKEE (reference sequence). Trimming stripped 0 bases from V and 3 bases from J, with 7 bases between. This CDR3 is built from 13 residues. CDR3 sequence (DNA): TGTGCCAGCAGCTTGGGGATAAGCTACGAGCAGTACTTC. It translates to CASSLGISYEQYF.

The chain couples TRBV13 to TRBJ2-2; 8 bases fit TRBD1. V was clipped by 5 bases and J by 2 bases; unmatched bases: 7. Germline V gene sequence: CDR1 PRHDT, CDR2 FYEKMQ (reference sequence). The CDR3 is made up of 16 amino acids. The CDR3 nucleotides are TGTGCCAGCAGCCCACCGGGACAGGCAAACACCGGGGAGCTGTTTTTT. Residues: CASSPPGQANTGELFF.

V gene TRBV27 combines with J gene TRBJ2-7; possible D gene TRBD2, 5 bases. The CDR3 consists of 14 residues. V dropped 6 bases and J dropped 3 bases, with 15 bases sitting between them. CDR1 is MNHEY, CDR2 SMNVEV, per germline (reference sequence). This chain's CDR3 is CASRPQRSRYEQYF. The CDR3 DNA follows: TGTGCCAGCAGACCCCAGCGGTCCCGCTACGAGCAGTACTTC.